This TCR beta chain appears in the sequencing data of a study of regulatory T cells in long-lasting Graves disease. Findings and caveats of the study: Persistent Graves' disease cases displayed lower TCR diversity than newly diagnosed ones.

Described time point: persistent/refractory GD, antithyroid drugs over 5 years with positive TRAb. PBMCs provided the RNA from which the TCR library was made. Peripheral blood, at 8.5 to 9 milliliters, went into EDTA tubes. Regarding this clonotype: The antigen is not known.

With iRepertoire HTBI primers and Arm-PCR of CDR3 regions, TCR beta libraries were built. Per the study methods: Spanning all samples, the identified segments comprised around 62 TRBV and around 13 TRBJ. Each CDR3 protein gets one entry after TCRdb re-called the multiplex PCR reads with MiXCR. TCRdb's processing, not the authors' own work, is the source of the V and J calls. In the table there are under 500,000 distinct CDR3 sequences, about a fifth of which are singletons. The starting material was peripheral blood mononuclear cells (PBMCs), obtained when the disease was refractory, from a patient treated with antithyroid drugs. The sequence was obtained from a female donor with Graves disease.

CDR3 sequence (DNA): TGTGCCAGTAGTATGATCAGTGGGAGCAATCAGCCCCAGCATTTT. This sequence encodes CASSMISGSNQPQHF. This chain links TRBV19 with TRBJ1-5; D remains ambiguous. Between the trimmed V and J ends, which lost 3 bases and 1 base, there was a span of 10 bases. The length of the CDR3 is 15 residues. Per the germline V gene, CDR1 is LNHDA and CDR2 is SQIVND (reference sequence).